This T cell receptor (beta chain) was profiled in a study of tissue T cells after allogeneic stem cell transplantation. Looked up from germline, CDR1 is SGHAT and CDR2 is FQNNGV. With 1 base removed from V and 0 bases from J, the gap between germline ends came to 10 bases. This CDR3 comprises 15 residues. TCRdb's table, derived via immunoSEQ multiplex PCR, lists solely in-frame clones and lacks some. The sample lists more than 7,000 clones, about 61% occurring once. Autopsy tissues spanned esophagus to rectum, liver, skin, and lymphoid organs including spleen. The TCR was taken from a female donor aged 60 or older with lung cancer. Specimen: tissue from the jejunum, collected at autopsy. This rearrangement joins TRBV11-2 to TRBJ2-7, with D tentatively TRBD2 (6 bases). In DNA, the CDR3 is TGTGCCAGCAGCTTAGTGGACGGGAGCTCCTACGAGCAGTACTTC. Its protein is CASSLVDGSSYEQYF.